These T cell receptor beta chains were read from a single sample in a study of OX40 agonist ivuxolimab in advanced cancers. Assay: immunoSEQ multiplex PCR; the TCRdb copy retains only in-frame clones and omits some. The table lists tens of thousands of clones, about 90% of them singletons. Material: CD4+ or CD8+ T cells sorted from blood, obtained in a trial of the OX40 agonist ivuxolimab. Receptor source: an adult with an advanced solid tumor such as melanoma, head and neck, liver or kidney cancer. CDR3s include the opening cysteine and the closing phenylalanine or tryptophan. A D gene is named only where the DNA matches it firmly. Expanded clones get a size class; other rows say once, few or many, or leave the size out.

>TRBD2|TRBJ2-7|NA|TRBV4-2|14
TGTGCCAGCAGTCAACTAGCGGGAGCTCGCGAGCAGTACTTC
CASSQLAGAREQYF
>TRBD2|TRBJ2-1|NA|TRBV7-9|15
TGTGCCAGCAGCTTGGGACTAGCGGGATACAATGAGCAGTTCTTC
CASSLGLAGYNEQFF
>TRBD1|TRBJ2-7|NA|TRBV4-2|16
TGTGCCAGCAGCCAAGTCTCGGACAGGGGGACCTACGAGCAGTACTTC
CASSQVSDRGTYEQYF
>NA|TRBJ2-1|NA|TRBV5-4|17
TGTGCCAGCAGCTTGGACGTTTGGGCAGGGAGCCACAATGAGCAGTTCTTC
CASSLDVWAGSHNEQFF
>NA|TRBJ2-3|NA|TRBV5-1|14
TGCGCCAGCAGCTTGTCTGGGGTTGGAGATACGCAGTATTTT
CASSLSGVGDTQYF
>NA|TRBJ2-7|once|TRBV27|12
TGTGCCAGCAGTCGTACTAGGGACGAGCAGTACTTC
CASSRTRDEQYF
>NA|TRBJ1-5|NA|TRBV27|13
TGTGCCGCCGGACCCAGTAGCAATCAGCCCCAGCATTTT
CAAGPSSNQPQHF
>NA|TRBJ2-3|NA|TRBV14|19
TGTGCCAGCAGCCAAGATCCCCCCCCGAGGGACCAGCGGACAGATACGCAGTATTTT
CASSQDPPPRDQRTDTQYF
>NA|TRBJ1-1|NA|TRBV27|13
TGTGCCAGCAGTTTCAGGGGAGCGCATGAAGCTTTCTTT
CASSFRGAHEAFF
>TRBD2|TRBJ2-7|NA|TRBV6-6|15
TGTGCCAGCAGTTATGGTAGCGGGAGCCCGGGGGAGCAGTACTTC
CASSYGSGSPGEQYF
>TRBD1|TRBJ1-2|few|TRBV5-4|13
TGTGCCAGCAGCTTCACGACAGGGGGAGGTTACACCTTC
CASSFTTGGGYTF
>NA|TRBJ2-1|NA|TRBV4-1|13
TGCGCCAGCAGCCAAGATTTGGACAATGAGCAGTTCTTC
CASSQDLDNEQFF
>NA|TRBJ2-4|NA|TRBV30|12
TGTGCCTGGAGTGTGGCCAAAAACATTCAGTACTTC
CAWSVAKNIQYF
>NA|TRBJ2-7|NA|TRBV5-6|12
TGTGCCAGCAGCTTAGGGTACTACGAGCAGTACTTC
CASSLGYYEQYF
>TRBD2|TRBJ2-3|NA|TRBV29-1|16
TGCAGCGTTGAAACAGGCCCCCGTCAGCGGGAAGGTACGCAGTATTTT
CSVETGPRQREGTQYF
>NA|TRBJ2-7|NA|TRBV19|14
TGTGCCAGTAGTTCTGGGGGCAGGGCCTACGAGCAGTACTTC
CASSSGGRAYEQYF
>TRBD1|TRBJ2-7|NA|TRBV7-2|14
TGTGCCAGCAGCCCCGGGACAGGGGGCTACGAGCAGTACTTC
CASSPGTGGYEQYF
>TRBD2|TRBJ2-2|NA|TRBV5-1|16
TGCGCCAGCAGCTTGCCGCCGGGAGGGGGTGTCGGGGAGCTGTTTTTT
CASSLPPGGGVGELFF
>NA|TRBJ1-2|NA|TRBV5-4|15
TGTGCCAGCAGCTTGTTTGGGGAGGGCCTCTATGGCTACACCTTC
CASSLFGEGLYGYTF
>NA|TRBJ1-2|NA|TRBV9|15
TGTGCCAGCAGCCCCCGGGCCGCCTCTAACTATGGCTACACCTTC
CASSPRAASNYGYTF
>TRBD2|TRBJ2-7|NA|TRBV19|16
TGTGCCAGTAGTACAGGGACTAGTCCGCTCTTGTACGAGCAGTACTTC
CASSTGTSPLLYEQYF
>NA|TRBJ2-7|NA|TRBV7-9|15
TGTGCCAGCAGCCCAGCCGGGGACTCTTTCTACGAGCAGTACTTC
CASSPAGDSFYEQYF
>NA|TRBJ2-7|NA|TRBV28|14
TGTGCCAGCAGTTTACGCCTAGCCTCCTACGAGCAGTACTTC
CASSLRLASYEQYF
>NA|TRBJ1-1|NA|TRBV6-5|14
TGTGCCAGCAGTTACTCGAGGACTGGCACTGAAGCTTTCTTT
CASSYSRTGTEAFF
>NA|TRBJ1-2|NA|TRBV6-6|14
TGTGCCAGCAGTTACGACCCGGGGTTCTATGGCTACACCTTC
CASSYDPGFYGYTF
>NA|TRBJ1-1|NA|TRBV19|13
TGTGCCAGTTCTCTCGGGGGCATCACTGAAGCTTTCTTT
CASSLGGITEAFF
>TRBD1|TRBJ1-2|NA|TRBV5-6|13
TGTGCCAGCAGCTTACAGGGGGCTGGAGGCTACACCTTC
CASSLQGAGGYTF
>NA|TRBJ2-7|NA|TRBV28|12
TGTGCCAGCAGCCCGGACTACTACGAGCAGTACTTC
CASSPDYYEQYF
>NA|TRBJ2-7|NA|TRBV5-1|13
TGCGCCAGCAGCTTGGAGGACTCCTACGAGCAGTACTTC
CASSLEDSYEQYF